The 21 T cell receptor beta chains in this list originate from one sample, sequenced in a study of T cell changes during pregnancy in multiple sclerosis. Assay: immunoSEQ multiplex PCR; the TCRdb copy retains only in-frame clones and omits some. This table has 40,000 to 55,000 clones, more than 85% appearing once. The sample consisted of CD8+ T cells from peripheral blood mononuclear cells, taken in the second trimester of pregnancy. All receptors derive from a female donor with multiple sclerosis, enrolled in a pregnancy study.

The rearrangement links TRBV7-9 to TRBJ1-3; D is ambiguous. The CDR3 runs to 14 residues. From germline, CDR1 is SEHNR and CDR2 FQNEAQ (reference sequence). V lost 5 bases to trimming and J lost 8 bases, with 16 bases between them. The CDR3 bases are TGTGCCAGCAGCCCCCACGGGTTCGTGGACACCATATATTTT. Translating gives CASSPHGFVDTIYF.

The V call is TRBV4-3, the J call TRBJ1-4; D unresolved. Germline V lookup: CDR1 LGHNA, CDR2 YSLEER. The length of the CDR3 is 16 residues. V shed 4 bases and J shed 3 bases, with 15 bases lying between them. CDR3 in amino acids: CASSPSLLAANEKLFF. Here the CDR3 DNA reads TGCGCCAGCAGCCCCTCGCTTCTGGCGGCTAATGAAAAACTGTTTTTT.

As regards this clone: This CDR3 is also generated by other DNA sequences in the sample. The chain recombines TRBV9 with TRBJ1-1, with 7 nucleotides matching TRBD1. After removal of 4 bases from V and 1 base from J, the junction contained 13 bases not matched to a gene. This CDR3 region has 17 residues. Germline V gene sequence: CDR1 SGDLS, CDR2 YYNGEE. The CDR3 region is CASSNPRDSGGNTEAFF. The CDR3 coding sequence is TGTGCCAGCAGCAACCCCCGGGACAGCGGGGGGAACACTGAAGCTTTCTTT.

V and J are TRBV5-5 and TRBJ2-7; possible D gene TRBD1, 6 bases. V was trimmed by 4 bases and J by 0 bases, leaving 17 bases between them. CDR1 and CDR2 (germline): SGHKS, YYEKEE (reference sequence). The length of the CDR3 is 16 residues. The CDR3 loop reads CASSPRIGDISYEQYF. The DNA for the CDR3 is TGTGCCAGCAGCCCACGTATTGGGGACATCTCCTACGAGCAGTACTTC.

J is TRBJ2-3 and V is TRBV5-4; 8 bases are a match to TRBD2. With 4 bases clipped from V and 0 bases from J, the junction kept 7 bases outside the gene matches. The CDR3 has 16 residues. CDR1 and CDR2 (germline): SGHNT, YYREEE (reference sequence). CDR3 nucleotides: TGTGCCAGCAGCGTCTGGACTAGCAGGAGCACAGATACGCAGTATTTT. Translation: CASSVWTSRSTDTQYF.

The genes are TRBV6-5 and TRBJ2-1, with 10 bases aligning to TRBD1. Germline trimming cut 7 bases from V and 5 bases from J; bases unmatched to any gene: 5. The CDR3 is 14 amino acids. Germline CDR1 reads MNHEY; CDR2 reads SVGAGI. The DNA for the CDR3 is TGTGCCAGCATCCCCGGGACAGGGGACAATGAGCAGTTCTTC. Amino acid sequence: CASIPGTGDNEQFF.

There are a few counts of this clone. This rearrangement joins TRBV7-6 to TRBJ2-7; D possibly corresponds to TRBD1 (5 bases). This CDR3 has 13 residues. V shed 5 bases and J shed 6 bases, with 14 bases lying between them. The germline gives CDR1 SGHVS, CDR2 FNYEAQ. The CDR3 here is CASSGAQGSEQYF. The CDR3 nucleotides are TGTGCCAGCAGCGGCGCCCAGGGTTCCGAGCAGTACTTC.

This clone appeared once. The chain joins TRBV9 to TRBJ2-3; tentative D call: TRBD2 (6 bases). Trimming removed 4 bases at V and 4 bases at J, with 13 bases between. There are 14 residues in the CDR3. Germline CDR1 reads SGDLS; CDR2 reads YYNGEE. The CDR3 protein is CASSPEGLADTQYF. The CDR3 region has the DNA TGTGCCAGCAGCCCGGAGGGTTTGGCAGATACGCAGTATTTT.

The rearrangement uses TRBV29-1 and TRBJ2-7, with a weak D call TRBD2 (6 bases). Per the germline V gene, CDR1 is SQVTM and CDR2 is ANQGSEA. With 3 bases removed from V and 5 bases from J, the gap between germline ends came to 14 bases. The CDR3 extends over 13 amino acids. In DNA form, the CDR3 reads TGCAGCGTTGAGGTCGGGGGAGGTAACGAGCAGTACTTC. It translates to CSVEVGGGNEQYF.

The V gene is TRBV2, the J gene TRBJ2-7, with D possibly matching TRBD1 (6 bases). This CDR3 contains 15 residues. Trimming left V 1 base short and J 4 bases short, with 14 bases between. The germline CDR1 and CDR2 sequences are SNHLY and FYNNEI. The CDR3 sequence is CASSEGGRGRYEQYF. The CDR3 nucleotides read TGTGCCAGCAGTGAAGGGGGCAGGGGAAGGTACGAGCAGTACTTC.

The gene calls are TRBV12-5 and TRBJ1-2; 11 nucleotides align to TRBD1. Trimming at V came to 6 bases and at J to 6 bases, leaving 12 bases not matched to a gene. The CDR3 is made up of 16 amino acids. CDR1 LGHNT and CDR2 FRNRAP come from the germline V gene. The CDR3 is CASGTYPGTGGDGYTF. CDR3 DNA: TGTGCTAGTGGAACCTATCCCGGGACAGGGGGAGATGGCTACACCTTC.

In DNA, the CDR3 is TGTGCCAGCAGCCTCTACCCGGACAGGGCTGAAGCTGGAAACACCATATATTTT. It translates to CASSLYPDRAEAGNTIYF. The J gene is TRBJ1-3, the V gene TRBV7-8, with 8 bases aligning to TRBD1. The CDR3 has 18 amino acids. Germline V lookup: CDR1 SGHVS, CDR2 FQNEAQ. The V segment lost 5 bases and the J segment 2 bases; nucleotides outside the gene matches: 14. Looking up the rest from reference TRBV7-8 and TRBJ1-3 gives the full variable domain: GAGVSQSPRYKVAKRGQDVALRCDPISGHVSLFWYQQALGQGPEFLTYFQNEAQLDKSGLPSDRFFAERPEGSVSTLKIQRTQQEDSAVYLCASSLYPDRAEAGNTIYFGEGSWLTVV.

The V gene is TRBV11-2, the J gene TRBJ2-1, with TRBD2 matching 10 bases. This CDR3 spans 17 amino acids. The germline V gene encodes CDR1 SGHAT and CDR2 FQNNGV. The V and J ends lost 5 bases and 5 bases, in that order; junction bases with no gene match: 12. The CDR3 region has the DNA TGTGCCAGCAGCACCTGGACTAGCGGAGGGGCCCACAATGAGCAGTTCTTC. Translation: CASSTWTSGGAHNEQFF.

This chain uses TRBV7-3 with TRBJ2-1; D is perhaps TRBD1 (5 bases). Deletions cut 5 bases from V and 5 bases from J, with 10 bases between. The CDR3 length is 13 residues. The germline V gene encodes CDR1 SGHTA and CDR2 FQGTGA. This CDR3 is CASSLQGHNEQFF. The CDR3 region has the DNA TGTGCCAGCAGCCTCCAGGGCCACAATGAGCAGTTCTTC.

The chain couples TRBV4-2 to TRBJ2-7, with D possibly being TRBD2 (7 bases). Per germline, CDR1 LGHNA and CDR2 YNFKEQ. CDR3 length: 16 amino acids. V shed 0 bases and J shed 2 bases, with 14 bases lying between them. CDR3 coding DNA: TGTGCCAGCAGCCAAGAGGTGGCGGGGGCCACCTACGAGCAGTACTTC. Translating it yields CASSQEVAGATYEQYF.

The genes are TRBV4-3 and TRBJ1-1; 11 bases are shared with TRBD1. The trim removed 4 bases at V and 4 bases at J, leaving 2 bases unmatched. CDR3 size: 14 residues. CDR1 and CDR2 from the germline V gene are LGHNA and YSLEER. In DNA form, the CDR3 reads TGCGCCAGCAGCCCCGGGACAGGGGGCACTGAAGCTTTCTTT. Residues: CASSPGTGGTEAFF.

The CDR3 here is CASGGASYNEQFF. The DNA of the CDR3 is TGTGCCAGCGGGGGGGCCAGTTACAATGAGCAGTTCTTC. V usage is TRBV2 and J usage is TRBJ2-1, with D possibly matching TRBD2 (7 bases). Trimming left V 8 bases short and J 4 bases short, with 12 bases between. Per the germline V gene, CDR1 is SNHLY and CDR2 is FYNNEI. The CDR3 runs to 13 residues. The whole variable domain, remainder taken from reference TRBV2 and TRBJ2-1, is EPEVTQTPSHQVTQMGQEVILRCVPISNHLYFYWYRQILGQKVEFLVSFYNNEISEKSEIFDDQFSVERPDGSNFTLKIRSTKLEDSAMYFCASGGASYNEQFFGPGTRLTVL.

The V call is TRBV6-5, the J call TRBJ1-1; TRBD1 matches 10 bases. The V and J ends lost 6 bases and 5 bases, in that order; junction bases with no gene match: 9. Germline V gives CDR1 MNHEY, CDR2 SVGAGI. The CDR3 loop spans 15 amino acids. The CDR3 protein is CASSRPGQGSTEAFF. CDR3 in DNA: TGTGCCAGCAGCCGACCGGGACAGGGGTCGACTGAAGCTTTCTTT.

This chain connects TRBV27 to TRBJ1-5; 7 positions agree with TRBD1. Germline V lookup: CDR1 MNHEY, CDR2 SMNVEV (reference sequence). CDR3 length: 15 amino acids. With V trimmed by 9 bases and J by 1 base, 9 bases remained unmatched. This CDR3 is CASAPLGQSNQPQHF. Written as DNA, the CDR3 is TGTGCCAGTGCCCCTCTGGGACAGAGCAATCAGCCCCAGCATTTT.

The chain uses TRBV10-2 and TRBJ2-3, with TRBD1 matching 12 bases. The CDR3 runs to 15 residues. Germline loops: CDR1 WSHSY, CDR2 SAAADI. Trimming at V came to 5 bases and at J to 5 bases, leaving 5 bases not matched to a gene. CDR3 sequence: CASSWDRGQKDTQYF. CDR3 sequence (DNA): TGCGCCAGCAGTTGGGACAGGGGGCAGAAAGATACGCAGTATTTT.

This sequence joins TRBV7-8 and TRBJ2-3, with D possibly being TRBD2 (5 bases). The CDR3 extends over 13 amino acids. V was trimmed by 6 bases and J by 5 bases, leaving 12 bases between them. From germline, CDR1 is SGHVS and CDR2 FQNEAQ. CDR3 region: CASSLWAGDTQYF. The CDR3 bases are TGTGCCAGCAGTTTGTGGGCGGGAGATACGCAGTATTTT.